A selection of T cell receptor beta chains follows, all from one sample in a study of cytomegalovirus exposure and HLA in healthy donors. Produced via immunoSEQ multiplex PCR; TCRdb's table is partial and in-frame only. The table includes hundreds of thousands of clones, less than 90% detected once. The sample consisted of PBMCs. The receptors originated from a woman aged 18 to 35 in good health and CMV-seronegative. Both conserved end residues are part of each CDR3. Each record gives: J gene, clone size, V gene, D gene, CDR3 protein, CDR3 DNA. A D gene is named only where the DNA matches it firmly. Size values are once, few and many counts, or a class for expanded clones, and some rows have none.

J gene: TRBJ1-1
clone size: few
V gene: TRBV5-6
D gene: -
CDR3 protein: CATLRRGNTEAFF
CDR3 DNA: TGTGCCACCCTGAGGAGGGGGAACACTGAAGCTTTCTTT

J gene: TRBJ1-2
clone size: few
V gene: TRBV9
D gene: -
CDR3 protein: CASSADGGYTF
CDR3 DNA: TGTGCCAGCAGCGCAGACGGCGGCTACACCTTC

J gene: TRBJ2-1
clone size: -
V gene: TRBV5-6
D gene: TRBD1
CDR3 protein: CASSGGQGREQFF
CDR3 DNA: TGTGCCAGCAGCGGGGGACAGGGAAGAGAGCAGTTCTTC

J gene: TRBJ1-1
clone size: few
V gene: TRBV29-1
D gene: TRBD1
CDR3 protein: CSVSWGQGATEAFF
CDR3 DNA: TGCAGCGTCTCCTGGGGACAGGGGGCAACTGAAGCTTTCTTT

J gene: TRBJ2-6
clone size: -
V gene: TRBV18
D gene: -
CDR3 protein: CASSTGGSGANVLTF
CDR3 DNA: TGTGCCAGCTCAACCGGAGGGTCTGGGGCCAACGTCCTGACTTTC

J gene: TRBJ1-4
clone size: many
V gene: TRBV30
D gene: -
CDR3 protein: CAWSGGGEAEKLFF
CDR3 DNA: TGTGCCTGGAGTGGAGGGGGTGAGGCTGAAAAACTGTTTTTT

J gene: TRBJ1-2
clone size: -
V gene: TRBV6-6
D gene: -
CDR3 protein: CASIPGGGYGYTF
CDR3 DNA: TGTGCCAGCATTCCGGGAGGGGGCTATGGCTACACCTTC

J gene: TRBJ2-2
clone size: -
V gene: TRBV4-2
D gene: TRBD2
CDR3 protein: CASSQGLHRLAGGSNTGELFF
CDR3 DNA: TGTGCCAGCAGCCAAGGATTACACCGGCTAGCGGGAGGCTCGAACACCGGGGAGCTGTTTTTT

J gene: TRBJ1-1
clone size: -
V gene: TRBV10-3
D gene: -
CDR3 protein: CAISESIGRANTEAFF
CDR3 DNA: TGTGCCATCAGTGAGTCGATAGGCAGGGCGAACACTGAAGCTTTCTTT

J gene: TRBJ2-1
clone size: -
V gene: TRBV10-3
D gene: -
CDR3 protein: CAISEEGEDEQFF
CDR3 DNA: TGTGCCATCAGTGAAGAGGGGGAGGATGAGCAGTTCTTC

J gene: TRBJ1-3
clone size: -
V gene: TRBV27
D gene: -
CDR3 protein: CASSPGTHSGNTIYF
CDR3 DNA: TGTGCCAGCAGCCCCGGAACACATTCTGGAAACACCATATATTTT

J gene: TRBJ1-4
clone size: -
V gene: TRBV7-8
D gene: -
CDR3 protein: CASSLTEEKLFF
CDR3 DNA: TGTGCCAGCAGCCTGACAGAGGAAAAACTGTTTTTT

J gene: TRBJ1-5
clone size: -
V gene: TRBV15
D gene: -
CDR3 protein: CATTSGNQPQHF
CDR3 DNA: TGTGCCACCACCTCGGGCAATCAGCCCCAGCATTTT

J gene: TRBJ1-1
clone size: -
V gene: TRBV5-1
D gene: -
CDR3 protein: CASSLTIQGNTEAFF
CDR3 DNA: TGCGCCAGCAGCCTGACTATACAGGGAAACACTGAAGCTTTCTTT

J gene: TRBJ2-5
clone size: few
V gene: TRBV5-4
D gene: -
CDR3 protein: CASSLAMGETQYF
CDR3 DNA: TGTGCCAGCAGCTTGGCCATGGGAGAGACCCAGTACTTC

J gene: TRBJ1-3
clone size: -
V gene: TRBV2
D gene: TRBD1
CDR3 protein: CASSGDREPSGNTIYF
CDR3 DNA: TGTGCCAGCAGTGGGGACAGGGAGCCCTCTGGAAACACCATATATTTT

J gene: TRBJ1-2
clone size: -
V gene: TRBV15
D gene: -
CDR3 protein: CATSRGDGYTF
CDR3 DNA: TGTGCCACCAGCAGGGGAGATGGCTACACCTTC

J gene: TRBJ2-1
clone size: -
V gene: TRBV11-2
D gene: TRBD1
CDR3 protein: CASSEGTGTHNEQFF
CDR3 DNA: TGTGCCAGCAGCGAAGGGACAGGGACACACAATGAGCAGTTCTTC

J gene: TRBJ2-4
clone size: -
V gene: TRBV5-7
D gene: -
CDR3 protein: CATPPLAKNIQYF
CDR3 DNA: TGTGCCACCCCGCCGTTAGCCAAAAACATTCAGTACTTC

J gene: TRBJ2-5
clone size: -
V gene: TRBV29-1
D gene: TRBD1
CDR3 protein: CSVDRQGVGTQYF
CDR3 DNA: TGCAGCGTTGACAGGCAGGGGGTCGGGACCCAGTACTTC

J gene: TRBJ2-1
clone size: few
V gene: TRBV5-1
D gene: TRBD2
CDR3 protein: CASSLRLAGVYNEQFF
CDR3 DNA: TGCGCCAGCAGCTTAAGACTAGCGGGGGTTTACAATGAGCAGTTCTTC

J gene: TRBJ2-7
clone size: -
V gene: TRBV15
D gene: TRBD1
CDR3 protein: CATSGRDSTYEQYF
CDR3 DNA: TGTGCCACCAGCGGCCGGGACAGTACCTACGAGCAGTACTTC

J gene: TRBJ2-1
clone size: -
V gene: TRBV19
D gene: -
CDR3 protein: CASSRDVGYNEQFF
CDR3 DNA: TGTGCCAGTAGTAGAGACGTAGGTTACAATGAGCAGTTCTTC

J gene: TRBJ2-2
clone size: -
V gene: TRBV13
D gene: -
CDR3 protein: CASRKGTNTGELFF
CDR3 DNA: TGTGCCAGCCGAAAGGGAACGAACACCGGGGAGCTGTTTTTT

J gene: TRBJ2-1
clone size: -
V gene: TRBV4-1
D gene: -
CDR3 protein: CASSQGAGTWNEQFF
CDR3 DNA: TGCGCCAGCAGCCAAGGGGCAGGCACCTGGAATGAGCAGTTCTTC

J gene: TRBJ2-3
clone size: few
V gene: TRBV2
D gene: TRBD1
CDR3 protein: CASRGDSRTDTQYF
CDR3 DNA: TGTGCCAGCAGGGGGGACAGCCGAACAGATACGCAGTATTTT